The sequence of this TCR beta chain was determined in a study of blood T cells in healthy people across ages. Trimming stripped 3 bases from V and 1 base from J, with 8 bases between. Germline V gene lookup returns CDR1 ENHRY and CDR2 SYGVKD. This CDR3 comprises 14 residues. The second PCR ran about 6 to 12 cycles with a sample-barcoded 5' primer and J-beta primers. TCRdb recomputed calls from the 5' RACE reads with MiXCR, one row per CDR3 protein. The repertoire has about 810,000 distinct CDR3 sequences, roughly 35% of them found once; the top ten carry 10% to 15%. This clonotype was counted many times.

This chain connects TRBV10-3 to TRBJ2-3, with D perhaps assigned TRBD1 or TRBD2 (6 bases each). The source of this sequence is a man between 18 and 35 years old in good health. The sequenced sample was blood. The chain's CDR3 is CAISDGGRTDTQYF. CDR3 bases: TGTGCCATCAGTGACGGGGGCCGCACAGATACGCAGTATTTT.